Listed here is a single T cell receptor (beta chain). This table comes from immunoSEQ multiplex PCR, and its TCRdb copy is limited to in-frame clones, with some not included. Of over 200,000 clones listed, almost 90% are singletons. This entry comes from a study of blood T cell repertoires in COVID-19. This CDR3 is built from 14 residues. CDR1 is SGHKS, CDR2 YYEKEE, per germline (reference sequence). V was clipped by 3 bases and J by 0 bases, with 7 bases between them. Sequenced input: PBMCs or T cells enriched from blood (not recorded which). This sequence originates from a young man who had been exposed to COVID-19. The chain couples TRBV5-5 to TRBJ1-3; D is possibly TRBD1 (5 bases). The CDR3 protein is CASSSTDSGNTIYF. The CDR3, as DNA: TGTGCCAGCAGCTCGACAGACTCTGGAAACACCATATATTTT.